The rows below give T cell receptor beta chains drawn from one sample of a study of OX40 agonist ivuxolimab in advanced cancers. Data came from immunoSEQ multiplex PCR; TCRdb stores just in-frame clones and leaves some out. The table includes approximately 82,000 clones, 88% detected once. Sequences were derived from CD4+ or CD8+ T cells sorted from blood, sampled in a trial of the OX40 agonist ivuxolimab. Receptors originate from an adult with an advanced solid tumor such as melanoma, head and neck, liver or kidney cancer. CDR3s leave out the opening cysteine and the closing phenylalanine or tryptophan. The D gene is left open where the match is weak.

cdr3_length d_call j_call v_call cdr3_aa
13 TRBD2 TRBJ2-7 TRBV11-3 ASSVGTSVSYEQY
11 . TRBJ1-2 TRBV6-5 ASSTGGNYGYT
10 . TRBJ1-5 TRBV2 ASSQATGPQH
9 . TRBJ2-7 TRBV2 ASKQSYEQY
12 . TRBJ1-3 TRBV15 ATSRDRGTDTIY
12 . TRBJ2-2 TRBV18 ASSPGQNTGELF
13 TRBD1 TRBJ2-1 TRBV10-3 AISKGQGNYNEQF
13 TRBD2 TRBJ2-3 TRBV2 ASRKRTGGGDTQY
11 TRBD1 TRBJ2-7 TRBV7-9 ASTGQAHYEQY
12 . TRBJ2-7 TRBV6-5 ASKKGDFSNEQY
13 . TRBJ2-7 TRBV28 ASSLGTAYRGEQY
11 TRBD2 TRBJ2-1 TRBV29-1 SVSGRVDNEQF
12 TRBD1 TRBJ2-7 TRBV6-6 ASKPGQGSYEQY
10 . TRBJ1-5 TRBV21-1 ASRVVNQPQH
12 . TRBJ2-7 TRBV6-5 ASRQGRGPYEQY
10 . TRBJ2-2 TRBV18 ASSRLTGELF
12 TRBD2 TRBJ2-7 TRBV5-1 ASSLTSGIYEQY
15 TRBD2 TRBJ2-2 TRBV14 ASSHWRTSGNTGELF
13 . TRBJ2-1 TRBV29-1 SVETGPSSYNEQF
16 TRBD1 TRBJ1-3 TRBV18 ASSPRLLDRGQGNTIY
15 . TRBJ1-4 TRBV27 ASSSPPAGGGEKKLF
12 TRBD2 TRBJ2-7 TRBV6-1 ASFVLAGGYEQY
14 TRBD1 TRBJ1-2 TRBV18 ASSPDPGQGGRGYT
14 TRBD1 TRBJ1-6 TRBV7-8 ASSLFIQGADSPLH
13 TRBD1 TRBJ1-1 TRBV28 ASSQIGQVGTEAF
12 TRBD2 TRBJ2-1 TRBV19 ASTGTSGNNEQF
12 TRBD1 TRBJ2-7 TRBV10-1 ASSSGQGTYEQY
12 . TRBJ2-5 TRBV19 ASGSGTAQETQY
13 . TRBJ2-5 TRBV11-2 ASSLEVQASETQY
13 TRBD1 TRBJ2-2 TRBV12-5 ASGTGQGTTGELF
14 TRBD1 TRBJ2-5 TRBV5-8 ASSFGGQGFAETQY
14 TRBD2 TRBJ2-5 TRBV7-9 ASSPRTSGNQETQY
13 . TRBJ2-1 TRBV30 AWNPDITFYNEQF
13 TRBD2 TRBJ2-5 TRBV4-2 ASSPRSSGEETQY
13 TRBD1 TRBJ1-6 TRBV30 AWSGLQGSNSPLH
13 . TRBJ2-3 TRBV5-1 ASTLGGDSTDTQY
10 . TRBJ2-3 TRBV6-1 ASRGWTDTQY
13 . TRBJ2-7 TRBV5-1 ASSLVQVNPNEQY
14 TRBD1 TRBJ1-2 TRBV14 ASSQPGQGRTMSYT
13 TRBD2 TRBJ2-1 TRBV5-1 ASSLLLAGSNEQF
11 TRBD1 TRBJ2-7 TRBV19 ASSVRDSYEQY
13 . TRBJ2-1 TRBV7-3 ASSSSRAGANEQF
12 . TRBJ2-1 TRBV4-1 ASSQDVSDNEQF
11 . TRBJ2-3 TRBV5-1 ASSPPGGNTQY
11 . TRBJ1-2 TRBV6-1 ASRNGGDYGYT
12 . TRBJ1-2 TRBV18 ASSPQGTTYGYT